The clone carrying this TCR beta chain was detected a few times. Its target is not known. Assay used: immunoSEQ multiplex PCR; TCRdb lists only in-frame clones, some missing. The data contain tens of thousands of clones, 85% of them singletons. CDR1 and CDR2 (germline): SQVTM, ANQGSEA. This CDR3 contains 13 residues. The V end was cut by 3 bases, the J end by 4 bases, with 12 bases between. The source of the sample is a study of OX40 agonist ivuxolimab in advanced cancers. Looking at the study overall: The patients received agonistic anti-OX40 (CD134) antibody ivuxolimab. General study results and limits: Low normalized clonal expansion also occurred in some nonresponding patients.

The chain is built from TRBV29-1 and TRBJ1-1; the D gene is possibly TRBD1 (5 bases). The receptor comes from an adult with an advanced solid tumor such as melanoma, head and neck, liver or kidney cancer. Sequenced material: CD4+ or CD8+ T cells sorted from blood, taken in a trial of the OX40 agonist ivuxolimab. The CDR3 reads CSVERAQGTEAFF. The DNA for the CDR3 is TGCAGCGTTGAGAGGGCTCAGGGCACTGAAGCTTTCTTT.